Listed here are 10 T cell receptor beta chains from one sample, sequenced in a study of blood T cell repertoires in COVID-19. The repertoire was sequenced with immunoSEQ multiplex PCR; TCRdb's copy has only in-frame clones and lacks some. The sample carries approximately 290,000 clones, 80% to 85% recorded once. Sequencing was carried out using peripheral blood. The source is a person between 65 and 79 years old with COVID-19, enrolled during active disease.

The chain combines TRBV12-3 or TRBV12-4 with TRBJ2-1; tentative D call: TRBD1 (5 bases). The germline V and J ends were trimmed by 3 bases and 9 bases, with 9 bases remaining between them. The length of the CDR3 is 12 residues. CDR3 nucleotide sequence: TGTGCCAGCAGTTTTGGCAGGGCTGAGCAGTTCTTC. This gives the protein CASSFGRAEQFF.

This sequence joins TRBV6-5 and TRBJ2-5; possible D gene TRBD1, 6 bases. The CDR3 is made up of 16 amino acids. The V and J ends lost 2 bases and 2 bases respectively, with 15 bases between them. CDR1 and CDR2 from the germline V gene are MNHEY and SVGAGI. The chain's CDR3 is CASSYPVDRIQETQYF. Here the CDR3 DNA reads TGTGCCAGCAGTTACCCGGTGGACAGAATACAAGAGACCCAGTACTTC.

V usage is TRBV2 and J usage is TRBJ2-3; D perhaps matches TRBD1 (7 bases). The CDR3 covers 13 residues. CDR1 is SNHLY, CDR2 FYNNEI, per germline. The V end was cut by 7 bases, the J end by 2 bases, with 10 bases between. The CDR3 nucleotides are TGTGCCAGCACAGGGGGGAACACAGATACGCAGTATTTT. It translates to CASTGGNTDTQYF.

The CDR3 DNA follows: TGTGCCAGCAGCCCCTTAACTACTGGCGAGCAGTACTTC. Its protein is CASSPLTTGEQYF. The J gene is TRBJ2-7, the V gene TRBV7-9, with D unclear. Germline-derived CDR1 and CDR2 are SEHNR and FQNEAQ (reference sequence). The CDR3 loop spans 13 amino acids. Between the trimmed V and J ends, which lost 5 bases and 6 bases, there was a span of 14 bases.

This sequence joins TRBV19 and TRBJ1-1; D is perhaps TRBD1 (5 bases). This CDR3 spans 15 amino acids. Trimming removed 6 bases at V and 4 bases at J, with 18 bases between. CDR1 LNHDA and CDR2 SQIVND come from the germline V gene (reference sequence). The CDR3 region has the DNA TGTGCCAGTAGACTCACCGGGGGGGGTGGCACTGAAGCTTTCTTT. This codes for CASRLTGGGGTEAFF.

The rearrangement joins TRBV13 to TRBJ2-1; no clear D gene. Per germline, CDR1 PRHDT and CDR2 FYEKMQ (reference sequence). This CDR3 comprises 11 residues. With 3 bases removed from V and 5 bases from J, the gap between germline ends came to 2 bases. The CDR3 loop is CASSFNNEQFF. The CDR3 DNA is TGTGCCAGCAGCTTTAACAATGAGCAGTTCTTC.

DNA for the CDR3: TGTGCCAGCAGCTTAGGAGGGGACAGGGCGAGGCAGCCCCAGCATTTT. Translation: CASSLGGDRARQPQHF. V is TRBV7-2 and J is TRBJ1-5; 9 nucleotides align to TRBD1. CDR3 length equals 16 residues. V lost 1 base, J lost 7 bases, and 8 bases stayed unmatched. Germline loops: CDR1 SGHTA, CDR2 FQGNSA.

The V and J genes are TRBV9 and TRBJ2-7, with 9 bases that match TRBD2. V trimming: 0 bases; J trimming: 0 bases; junction bases outside the gene matches: 10. The CDR3 runs to 18 residues. Germline loops: CDR1 SGDLS, CDR2 YYNGEE. The CDR3 protein is CASSVGSSTSGSSYEQYF. In DNA, the CDR3 is TGTGCCAGCAGCGTAGGGTCGTCGACTAGCGGATCCTCCTACGAGCAGTACTTC.

V is TRBV7-2 and J is TRBJ2-5; 8 nucleotides line up with TRBD2. Losses at the gene ends were 10 bases for V and 1 base for J; bases not matched to a gene: 2. This CDR3 has 12 residues. Germline values: CDR1 SGHTA, CDR2 FQGNSA. CDR3 residues: CATGGSQETQYF. The CDR3 DNA is TGTGCCACGGGGGGGAGCCAAGAGACCCAGTACTTC.

V gene TRBV5-4 combines with J gene TRBJ1-1, with 7 bases matching TRBD1. V gave up 3 bases and J gave up 0 bases; unmatched junction bases: 8. CDR1 and CDR2 from the germline V gene are SGHNT and YYREEE (reference sequence). This CDR3 spans 16 amino acids. The CDR3 DNA reads TGTGCCAGCAGCTCCGGGACAGTGAACATGAACACTGAAGCTTTCTTT. This encodes CASSSGTVNMNTEAFF.